A single sample gave rise to the 21 T cell receptor beta chains below, sequenced in a study of beta chain features in type 1 diabetes. As every portion of the isolated RNA was reverse transcribed, the sequencing read expressed TCRB transcripts. Here immunoSEQ multiplex PCR was the method, and the copy in TCRdb shows in-frame clones only, minus some. In the table there are around 290,000 clones, under 8.5% of which are singletons. Material for sequencing was central memory CD4+ T cells from blood. The origin of the receptors is a woman aged 18-29 years in good health.

This chain uses TRBV4-3 with TRBJ1-3; D gene uncertain. V was trimmed by 0 bases and J by 0 bases, leaving 6 bases between them. From germline, CDR1 is LGHNA and CDR2 YSLEER. The CDR3 has 15 amino acids. The CDR3 sequence: CASSQEQVSGNTIYF. CDR3 sequence (DNA): TGCGCCAGCAGCCAAGAGCAGGTCTCTGGAAACACCATATATTTT.

This clone was recorded at least ten times. The V gene is TRBV27, the J gene TRBJ2-3, with 12 bases lining up with TRBD1. The V and J ends lost 6 bases and 1 base, in that order; junction bases with no gene match: 8. This CDR3 spans 17 amino acids. Germline lookup yields CDR1 MNHEY and CDR2 SMNVEV (reference sequence). In DNA form, the CDR3 reads TGTGCCAGCAGCCCGGGACAGGGGGCGCCGGGCACAGATACGCAGTATTTT. Residues: CASSPGQGAPGTDTQYF.

V gene TRBV30 combines with J gene TRBJ1-1, with D uncertain. CDR3 length equals 14 residues. Trimming left V 3 bases short and J 1 base short, with 12 bases between. CDR1 is GTSNPN and CDR2 is SVGIG in the germline V gene (reference sequence). The DNA for the CDR3 is TGTGCCTGGAGGCCTGCCAAGAAGAACACTGAAGCTTTCTTT. Protein sequence: CAWRPAKKNTEAFF.

The gene calls are TRBV2 and TRBJ2-3, with 7 bases that match TRBD1. The CDR3 extends over 13 amino acids. After removal of 4 bases from V and 6 bases from J, the junction contained 4 bases not matched to a gene. Germline assignment: CDR1 SNHLY and CDR2 FYNNEI. The CDR3 reads CASSVQGLDTQYF. The CDR3 DNA follows: TGTGCCAGCAGTGTACAGGGGTTGGATACGCAGTATTTT.

The CDR3: CASSVVGSLNEQFF. The CDR3 nucleotides are TGTGCCAGCAGCGTAGTTGGTAGCCTCAATGAGCAGTTCTTC. The rearrangement joins TRBV9 to TRBJ2-1; D not resolved. V lost 0 bases to trimming and J lost 6 bases, with 10 bases between them. The CDR3 totals 14 residues. The V gene's germline CDR1 is SGDLS and CDR2 YYNGEE.

V is TRBV7-2 and J is TRBJ1-1; D not resolved. CDR3 length: 13 residues. Germline V gene sequence: CDR1 SGHTA, CDR2 FQGNSA. Between the trimmed V and J ends, which lost 3 bases and 2 bases, there was a span of 7 bases. For the CDR3, the DNA is TGTGCCAGCAGCTTTGCCAAAAACACTGAAGCTTTCTTT. It yields the protein CASSFAKNTEAFF.

The chain combines TRBV4-1 with TRBJ1-5; the D gene is possibly TRBD1 (5 bases). This CDR3 is 19 amino acids long. In germline, CDR1 is MGHRA, CDR2 YSYEKL. Trimming pared 0 bases from V and 2 bases from J, leaving 20 bases between. CDR3 coding DNA: TGCGCCAGCAGCCAAGAAGCCCTTAAGGCAGGGTCGGGCAATCAGCCCCAGCATTTT. It translates to CASSQEALKAGSGNQPQHF.

Turning to this clone: Additional DNA sequences in this sample encode the identical CDR3. The chain has TRBV29-1 and TRBJ1-5, with 8 bases that match TRBD1. J gave up 2 bases and V 5 bases, and 2 bases lay outside the gene matches. The CDR3 has 13 amino acids. The germline V gene has CDR1 SQVTM and CDR2 ANQGSEA. The CDR3 spells CSVMDRGNQPQHF. DNA of the CDR3: TGCAGCGTTATGGACAGGGGCAATCAGCCCCAGCATTTT. The full variable domain, completed using reference TRBV29-1 and TRBJ1-5, is SAVISQKPSRDICQRGTSLTIQCQVDSQVTMMFWYRQQPGQSLTLIATANQGSEATYESGFVIDKFPISRPNLTFSTLTVSNMSPEDSSIYLCSVMDRGNQPQHFGDGTRLSIL.

The genes are TRBV15 and TRBJ2-2; TRBD1 might be the D (5 bases). In germline, CDR1 is LNHNV, CDR2 YYDKDF (reference sequence). Between the trimmed V and J ends, which lost 7 bases and 4 bases, there was a span of 16 bases. The CDR3 totals 15 residues. In nucleotides, the CDR3 is TGTGCCACCACCCCCAGGGTACGGAGCACCGGGGAGCTGTTTTTT. It yields the protein CATTPRVRSTGELFF.

The sample holds many counts of this clone. The gene calls are TRBV5-1 and TRBJ2-2, with a possible D match to TRBD1 (6 bases). The CDR3 sequence is 14 residues long. Per the germline V gene, CDR1 is SGHRS and CDR2 is YFSETQ. V was shortened by 2 bases and J by 7 bases, with 12 bases between the two germline ends. As DNA, the CDR3 is TGCGCCAGCAGCTTCTCACAGGGCAGCGGGGAGCTGTTTTTT. Encoded protein: CASSFSQGSGELFF.

This clone was found many times. Distinct nucleotide sequences in the sample also encode this CDR3. J is TRBJ2-3 and V is TRBV4-3; the D gene is possibly TRBD1 (5 bases). The CDR3 runs 13 residues. The germline gives CDR1 LGHNA, CDR2 YSLEER. Trimming pared 0 bases from V and 6 bases from J, leaving 7 bases between. The CDR3 DNA reads TGCGCCAGCAGCCAAGATTACAGGGATACGCAGTATTTT. It specifies CASSQDYRDTQYF.

This clone has only a few counts. The J gene is TRBJ1-3, the V gene TRBV2; D may be TRBD1 (5 bases). The CDR3 runs to 13 residues. V was shortened by 7 bases and J by 9 bases, with 16 bases between the two germline ends. Germline V gene data show CDR1 as SNHLY and CDR2 as FYNNEI. The CDR3: CASNPGTAFTIYF. DNA of the CDR3: TGTGCCAGCAATCCGGGGACGGCGTTCACCATATATTTT.

On this clone: The same CDR3 arises from other DNA sequences in this sample as well. V is TRBV27 and J is TRBJ2-2; the match to TRBD2 covers 7 bases. Looked up from germline, CDR1 is MNHEY and CDR2 is SMNVEV (reference sequence). V shed 6 bases and J 1 base; nucleotides not matched to a gene: 2. The CDR3 has 14 residues. The CDR3 DNA is TGTGCCAGCAGGCGGGGGAGGAACACCGGGGAGCTGTTTTTT. Encoded protein: CASRRGRNTGELFF.

This clone was counted between two and nine times. This chain joins TRBV7-2 and TRBJ2-3; D may be TRBD2 (7 bases). Germline values: CDR1 SGHTA, CDR2 FQGNSA. The CDR3 spans 16 residues. V lost 2 bases and J lost 6, with 18 bases in between. The CDR3: CASSLFGGLRLDTQYF. The CDR3 DNA reads as TGTGCCAGCAGCTTATTCGGGGGGCTGAGATTGGATACGCAGTATTTT.

This clone was picked up a small number of times. This chain connects TRBV11-3 to TRBJ2-2; D is uncertain. The CDR3 is 15 amino acids. The V gene lost 8 bases and the J gene lost 2 bases, with 15 bases spanning the gap. Germline V gene lookup returns CDR1 SGHNT and CDR2 YENEEA. CDR3: CASGWRGENTGELFF. The CDR3 DNA reads TGTGCCAGCGGCTGGCGTGGGGAAAACACCGGGGAGCTGTTTTTT.

The chain links TRBV5-1 to TRBJ2-2; the match to TRBD1 covers 10 bases. Per the germline V gene, CDR1 is SGHRS and CDR2 is YFSETQ. The CDR3 covers 13 residues. J gave up 5 bases and V 7 bases, and 2 bases lay outside the gene matches. Here the CDR3 DNA reads TGCGCCAGCTTGGGACAGGGGACCGGGGAGCTGTTTTTT. This encodes CASLGQGTGELFF.

V gene TRBV4-1 combines with J gene TRBJ1-5, with TRBD1 matching over 9 bases. The CDR3 is 17 amino acids. V trimming: 1 base; J trimming: 6 bases; junction bases outside the gene matches: 10. The germline V gene encodes CDR1 MGHRA and CDR2 YSYEKL. As DNA, the CDR3 is TGCGCCAGCAGCCAAGCCTGGGACAGGGAGGTGAGTCAGCCCCAGCATTTT. This gives the protein CASSQAWDREVSQPQHF.

The genes are TRBV15 and TRBJ1-2; no clear D gene. Germline CDR1 and CDR2: LNHNV and YYDKDF (reference sequence). CDR3 length: 14 residues. The V and J ends lost 0 bases and 3 bases respectively, with 8 bases between them. Here the CDR3 reads CATSRDPGDYGYTF. The CDR3 coding sequence is TGTGCCACCAGCAGAGATCCTGGAGACTATGGCTACACCTTC.

This rearrangement joins TRBV9 to TRBJ2-2; 7 bases are shared with TRBD1. The CDR3 covers 15 residues. Trimming cost V 4 bases and J 4 bases; bases outside gene matches: 7. In germline, CDR1 is SGDLS, CDR2 YYNGEE. As DNA, the CDR3 is TGTGCCAGCAGCCCGACAGGGAGTCCCACCGGGGAGCTGTTTTTT. This sequence encodes CASSPTGSPTGELFF.

The chain has TRBV9 and TRBJ1-6; D is undetermined. This CDR3 contains 14 residues. Germline V gene lookup returns CDR1 SGDLS and CDR2 YYNGEE. The germline V and J ends were trimmed by 0 bases and 8 bases, with 9 bases remaining between them. CDR3 amino acids: CASSVARRDSPLHF. As DNA, the CDR3 is TGTGCCAGCAGCGTAGCTAGACGGGATTCACCCCTCCACTTT.

This clone was seen a few times. The chain has TRBV7-8 and TRBJ2-1, with 9 nucleotides matching TRBD1. Trimming cost V 1 base and J 5 bases; bases outside gene matches: 6. CDR3 length: 16 amino acids. The V gene's germline CDR1 is SGHVS and CDR2 FQNEAQ. CDR3 sequence: CASSLVPRTGDNEQFF. The CDR3 coding sequence is TGTGCCAGCAGCTTAGTTCCCAGGACAGGGGACAATGAGCAGTTCTTC.